The next 25 T cell receptor beta chains were all read from a single sample in a study of blood T cells in healthy people across ages. The authors ran a second PCR of 7 to 11 cycles using a sample-barcoded 5' primer and a J-beta primer mix. Each CDR3 protein gets one entry after TCRdb re-called the 5' RACE reads with MiXCR. There are around 800,000 distinct CDR3 sequences in the sample; around 68% occur only once, and 28% lies in the top ten. The source material was blood. These receptors were taken from a man under 40 in good health.

A word on this clonotype: The germline gene is not matched at one end of the junction; a read error may be the cause. The chain links TRBV7-2 to TRBJ1-2, with 11 nucleotides matching TRBD1. Per germline, CDR1 SGHTA and CDR2 FQGNSA. The CDR3 length is 13 residues. Here the CDR3 reads CASSLDRGHGCTF. In nucleotides, the CDR3 is TGTGCCAGCAGCCTGGACAGGGGGCATGGCTGCACCTTC.

CDR3: CASSLGTESHYGNYGYTF. The CDR3 coding sequence is TGCGCCAGCAGCTTGGGTACGGAGTCCCACTACGGTAACTATGGCTACACCTTC. The rearrangement joins TRBV5-1 to TRBJ1-2, with D uncertain. The CDR3 runs 18 residues. Germline V CDR1 and CDR2: SGHRS, YFSETQ. V was trimmed by 0 bases and J by 1 base, leaving 19 bases between them.

The rearrangement uses TRBV6-5 and TRBJ2-1; maybe TRBD2 (6 bases). The V end was cut by 0 bases, the J end by 8 bases, with 11 bases between. Germline CDR1 is MNHEY and CDR2 is SVGAGI. This CDR3 spans 14 amino acids. CDR3 sequence (DNA): TGTGCCAGCAGTTACTCCCTGCGGGGCCATGAGCAGTTCTTC. The encoded protein is CASSYSLRGHEQFF.

This clonotype was seen a few times. The chain couples TRBV10-3 to TRBJ2-5; 12 bases are a match to TRBD1. This CDR3 is built from 15 residues. Trimming at V came to 4 bases and at J to 5 bases, leaving 5 bases not matched to a gene. The germline gives CDR1 ENHRY, CDR2 SYGVKD. The CDR3 nucleotides read TGTGCCATCAGTGCGGGACAGGGGGCCTGGGAGACCCAGTACTTC. Translation: CAISAGQGAWETQYF.

This clonotype is a singleton in its sample. The chain recombines TRBV5-1 with TRBJ2-3; D remains ambiguous. There are 14 residues in the CDR3. Per germline, CDR1 SGHRS and CDR2 YFSETQ. V shed 0 bases and J shed 2 bases, with 7 bases lying between them. In DNA form, the CDR3 reads TGCGCCAGCAGCTTGGAGGCCGTCACAGATACGCAGTATTTT. It yields the protein CASSLEAVTDTQYF.

The chain recombines TRBV6-6 with TRBJ2-5, with TRBD2 matching 11 bases. The CDR3 has 16 residues. Germline V gives CDR1 MNHNY, CDR2 SVGAGI (reference sequence). V gave up 1 base and J gave up 3 bases; unmatched junction bases: 4. The CDR3 bases are TGTGCCAGCAGTTACTTGGCTAGCGGGGGGAAAGAGACCCAGTACTTC. Its protein product is CASSYLASGGKETQYF.

The chain joins TRBV12-3 or TRBV12-4 to TRBJ2-1, with 7 bases fitting TRBD1. V lost 4 bases, J lost 6 bases, and 12 bases stayed unmatched. CDR3 length: 16 residues. For the CDR3, the DNA is TGTGCCAGCAGTTCGCCCCCCCGGACAGGCTCCAATGAGCAGTTCTTC. Translating it yields CASSSPPRTGSNEQFF.

The chain is built from TRBV7-2 and TRBJ2-7; a possible D gene is TRBD1 (6 bases). Trimming pared 1 base from V and 0 bases from J, leaving 10 bases between. CDR3 size: 15 residues. Germline assignment: CDR1 SGHTA and CDR2 FQGNSA. In nucleotides, the CDR3 is TGTGCCAGCAGCTTAGGACAGGCCGTCTCCTACGAGCAGTACTTC. This gives the protein CASSLGQAVSYEQYF.

V gene TRBV29-1 combines with J gene TRBJ2-7, with 9 nucleotides matching TRBD1. The CDR3 spans 13 residues. Per the germline V gene, CDR1 is SQVTM and CDR2 is ANQGSEA. J gave up 0 bases and V 6 bases, and 3 bases lay outside the gene matches. CDR3 region: CSVGDRASYEQYF. The CDR3 DNA reads as TGCAGCGTGGGGGACAGGGCCTCCTACGAGCAGTACTTC.

There are a few counts of this clonotype. V usage is TRBV28 and J usage is TRBJ2-1; 7 nucleotides agree with TRBD2. The germline V gene has CDR1 MDHEN and CDR2 SYDVKM. The CDR3 contains 9 residues. V lost 11 bases to trimming and J lost 8 bases; unmatched junction nucleotides: 0. This CDR3 reads CAAGDEQFF. The DNA of the CDR3 is TGTGCCGCGGGGGATGAGCAGTTCTTC.

The chain couples TRBV29-1 to TRBJ1-1, with D perhaps matching TRBD1 (6 bases). Germline CDR1 and CDR2: SQVTM and ANQGSEA. The V and J ends lost 6 bases and 4 bases respectively, with 18 bases between them. The CDR3 has 14 residues. DNA of the CDR3: TGCAGCGTCCCTCTAGGGGGGCGCGCCACTGAAGCTTTCTTT. The encoded protein is CSVPLGGRATEAFF.

The chain couples TRBV27 to TRBJ2-1; D might be TRBD1 (6 bases). This CDR3 contains 15 residues. CDR1 and CDR2 from the germline V gene are MNHEY and SMNVEV (reference sequence). Trimming stripped 2 bases from V and 8 bases from J, with 16 bases between. The CDR3, as DNA: TGTGCCAGCAGTTTAAAAGGCATTGGGGGCTATGAGCAGTTCTTC. Its protein product is CASSLKGIGGYEQFF.

The chain joins TRBV7-2 to TRBJ2-3; D possibly corresponds to TRBD2 (5 bases). The CDR3 spans 14 residues. V lost 2 bases and J 4 bases, leaving 10 bases between the germline ends. Looked up from germline, CDR1 is SGHTA and CDR2 is FQGNSA. The CDR3 coding sequence is TGTGCCAGCAGCTTACCCGAGAGGGCAGATACGCAGTATTTT. It encodes CASSLPERADTQYF.

This clonotype was recorded a few times. The V and J genes are TRBV7-9 and TRBJ1-2; no clear D gene. The CDR3 runs to 12 residues. Trimming cost V 5 bases and J 7 bases, with 11 bases left between them. The germline V gene encodes CDR1 SEHNR and CDR2 FQNEAQ (reference sequence). CDR3 nucleotide sequence: TGTGCCAGCAGCCAGGACCCAGTTGGCTACACCTTC. Amino acid sequence: CASSQDPVGYTF. Drawing the rest from reference TRBV7-9 and TRBJ1-2, the complete variable domain is DTGVSQNPRHKITKRGQNVTFRCDPISEHNRLYWYRQTLGQGPEFLTYFQNEAQLEKSRLLSDRFSAERPKGSFSTLEIQRTEQGDSAMYLCASSQDPVGYTFGSGTRLTVV.

This clonotype occurred once. CDR3 nucleotides: TGTGCCAGCAGCTCAACAGGGAGTCATCAGCCCCAGCATTTT. Its protein product is CASSSTGSHQPQHF. The genes are TRBV7-9 and TRBJ1-5, with TRBD1 as a possible D gene (6 bases). This CDR3 spans 14 amino acids. CDR1 and CDR2 (germline): SEHNR, FQNEAQ (reference sequence). Deletions cut 4 bases from V and 5 bases from J, with 12 bases between.

This clonotype was seen a handful of times. The rearrangement links TRBV20-1 to TRBJ2-3; D perhaps matches TRBD1 (6 bases). V was clipped by 3 bases and J by 2 bases, with 9 bases between them. The CDR3 has 13 residues. The germline V gene has CDR1 DFQATT and CDR2 SNEGSKA (reference sequence). The CDR3 sequence is CSARDSNTDTQYF. The DNA of the CDR3 is TGCAGTGCTAGGGACAGTAACACAGATACGCAGTATTTT.

The V and J genes are TRBV6-1 and TRBJ2-7; 10 bases are a match to TRBD1. The CDR3 runs 13 residues. The germline CDR1 and CDR2 sequences are MNHNS and SASEGT. The V gene end was trimmed by 4 bases and the J gene end by 7 bases; junction bases not matched to a gene: 4. The CDR3 nucleotides read TGTGCCAGCAGTGGGGACAGGGGTCGTGAGCAGTACTTC. This gives the protein CASSGDRGREQYF.

This clonotype was seen more than once but under ten times. The V gene is TRBV28, the J gene TRBJ2-3; D uncertain. The CDR3 runs 12 residues. Germline V CDR1 and CDR2: MDHEN, SYDVKM. Deletions cut 5 bases from V and 5 bases from J, with 8 bases between. DNA of the CDR3: TGTGCCAGCAGTCAGATGGGAGATACGCAGTATTTT. Translated, it gives CASSQMGDTQYF.

CDR3 nucleotides: TGTGCCAGCAGTTTACAAGGGACTAGCGGGGGATACGAGCAGTACTTC. Its protein product is CASSLQGTSGGYEQYF. The rearrangement links TRBV27 to TRBJ2-4; the match to TRBD2 covers 14 bases. The DNA matches TRBJ2-7 better at its end, which makes the J call doubtful. Per germline, CDR1 MNHEY and CDR2 SMNVEV (reference sequence). The CDR3 totals 16 residues.

Concerning this clonotype itself: A read error may produce the germline difference seen at one junction end. The chain uses TRBV7-2 and TRBJ2-1; 7 positions match TRBD2. This CDR3 has 12 amino acids. Germline CDR1 and CDR2: SGHTA and FQGNSA. CDR3 in amino acids: CAISPTSSEQFF. As DNA, the CDR3 is TGTGCCATCAGCCCGACTAGCAGTGAGCAGTTCTTC. The entire variable domain, with the rest obtained from reference TRBV7-2 and TRBJ2-1, is as follows: GAGVSQSPSNKVTEKGKDVELRCDPISGHTALYWYRQSLGQGLEFLIYFQGNSAPDKSGLPSDRFSAERTGGSVSTLTIQRTQQEDSAVYLCAISPTSSEQFFGPGTRLTVL.

This chain connects TRBV7-3 to TRBJ2-4; D uncertain. Per germline, CDR1 SGHTA and CDR2 FQGTGA. The CDR3 is 12 residues long. Trimming cost V 5 bases and J 7 bases, with 9 bases left between them. The CDR3 nucleotides read TGTGCCAGCAGCCCCGGCAGCAACATTCAGTACTTC. Protein product: CASSPGSNIQYF.

Only a few counts were recorded for this clonotype. The chain combines TRBV7-2 with TRBJ2-1; D is perhaps TRBD1 (6 bases). The germline CDR1 and CDR2 sequences are SGHTA and FQGNSA. Deletions cut 3 bases from V and 5 bases from J, with 17 bases between. The CDR3 sequence is 16 residues long. CDR3 sequence: CASSFARTAINNEQFF. Written as DNA, the CDR3 is TGTGCCAGCAGCTTCGCCAGGACAGCGATCAACAATGAGCAGTTCTTC.

The chain combines TRBV3-1 with TRBJ2-4; D may be TRBD2 (6 bases). The CDR3 runs 16 residues. Germline V gene lookup returns CDR1 LGHDT and CDR2 YNNKEL (reference sequence). V was shortened by 0 bases and J by 13 bases, with 22 bases between the two germline ends. CDR3: CASSQDLASELLAQYF. The CDR3 DNA reads TGTGCCAGCAGCCAAGATTTGGCTAGCGAGCTATTGGCCCAGTACTTC.

The gene calls are TRBV15 and TRBJ2-5, with TRBD2 identical over 8 bases. CDR3 length: 18 residues. V was clipped by 1 base and J by 2 bases; unmatched bases: 12. The germline gives CDR1 LNHNV, CDR2 YYDKDF (reference sequence). For the CDR3, the DNA is TGTGCCACCAGCAGAGTCGGTGAGACTAGCGTATTACAAGAGACCCAGTACTTC. Protein product: CATSRVGETSVLQETQYF.

The chain employs TRBV7-2 and TRBJ2-4, with D perhaps given as TRBD1 or TRBD2 (6 bases each). The germline gives CDR1 SGHTA, CDR2 FQGNSA. The length of the CDR3 is 14 residues. Between the trimmed V and J ends, which lost 5 bases and 5 bases, there was a span of 13 bases. Here the CDR3 reads CASSPGAGENIQYF. CDR3 nucleotide sequence: TGTGCCAGCAGCCCGGGAGCAGGGGAAAACATTCAGTACTTC.